These T cell receptor beta chains were read from a single sample in a study of blood T cells in healthy people across ages. TCRdb reanalysed the 5' RACE reads using MiXCR and keeps one entry per CDR3 protein. The sample includes about a million distinct CDR3 sequences, approximately 38% of them seen just once. The sample consisted of blood. The receptors were gathered from a man younger than 35 in good health. CDR3s include the opening cysteine and the closing phenylalanine or tryptophan. D genes are given only for firm matches. The listing skips clone size in some rows; elsewhere it reads once, few, many or a size class.

v_call: TRBV27
clone_size: NA
d_call: NA
j_call: TRBJ1-1
cdr3_nt: TGTGCCAGCAGTGACGGGCCCAGGGTAGGGGCAACTGAAGCTTTCTTT
cdr3_aa: CASSDGPRVGATEAFF

v_call: TRBV10-3
clone_size: few
d_call: NA
j_call: TRBJ1-4
cdr3_nt: TGTGCCATCGGGGGGGCAACTAATGAAAAACTGTTTTTT
cdr3_aa: CAIGGATNEKLFF

v_call: TRBV27
clone_size: few
d_call: TRBD1
j_call: TRBJ1-2
cdr3_nt: TGTGCCAGCAGTCCCAGGGGGCGAGAAGCTAACTATGGCTACACCTTC
cdr3_aa: CASSPRGREANYGYTF

v_call: TRBV4-3
clone_size: NA
d_call: NA
j_call: TRBJ2-5
cdr3_nt: TGCGCCAGCAGCCAAAAATTGGCGGGGTCCCTTAGGGAGACCCAGTACTTC
cdr3_aa: CASSQKLAGSLRETQYF

v_call: TRBV12-3/TRBV12-4
clone_size: NA
d_call: TRBD1
j_call: TRBJ1-2
cdr3_nt: TGTGCCAGCAGTTCGTATGAACGGGACAGGGGTGACTATGGCTACACCTTC
cdr3_aa: CASSSYERDRGDYGYTF

v_call: TRBV10-3
clone_size: NA
d_call: TRBD1
j_call: TRBJ1-2
cdr3_nt: TGTGCCATCAGTGAGAGTGGGACAGGTACTAACTATGGCTACACCTTC
cdr3_aa: CAISESGTGTNYGYTF

v_call: TRBV4-2
clone_size: few
d_call: TRBD1
j_call: TRBJ1-5
cdr3_nt: TGTGCCAGCAGCCCAGAGGAGGGACAGGTCAATCAGCCCCAGCATTTT
cdr3_aa: CASSPEEGQVNQPQHF

v_call: TRBV4-2
clone_size: NA
d_call: NA
j_call: TRBJ2-3
cdr3_nt: TGTGCCAGCAGCCAAGATCCCCTTTTGGGGGTCACAGATACGCAGTATTTT
cdr3_aa: CASSQDPLLGVTDTQYF

v_call: TRBV27
clone_size: NA
d_call: NA
j_call: TRBJ2-7
cdr3_nt: TGTGCCAGCAGTTTTAATAAGGAGTCCTACGAGCAGTACTTC
cdr3_aa: CASSFNKESYEQYF

v_call: TRBV9
clone_size: NA
d_call: NA
j_call: TRBJ1-2
cdr3_nt: TGTGCCAGCAGCGTAGATTCCCGGACGGCGAACTATGGCTACACCTTC
cdr3_aa: CASSVDSRTANYGYTF

v_call: TRBV7-2
clone_size: NA
d_call: NA
j_call: TRBJ2-2
cdr3_nt: TGTGCCAGCAGCACGGACCGGGGGGAGCTGTTTTTT
cdr3_aa: CASSTDRGELFF

v_call: TRBV20-1
clone_size: few
d_call: TRBD2
j_call: TRBJ2-1
cdr3_nt: TGCAGTGCTAGATGGGGGGGGGACTACAATGAGCAGTTCTTC
cdr3_aa: CSARWGGDYNEQFF

v_call: TRBV27
clone_size: NA
d_call: TRBD2
j_call: TRBJ2-1
cdr3_nt: TGTGCCAGCAGTATTCCTGGGACTAGCAGTATTTATGAGCAGTTCTTC
cdr3_aa: CASSIPGTSSIYEQFF

v_call: TRBV10-3
clone_size: NA
d_call: NA
j_call: TRBJ2-7
cdr3_nt: TGTGCCATCAGTGAGTCATATGGGACCAACTACGAGCAGTACTTC
cdr3_aa: CAISESYGTNYEQYF

v_call: TRBV6-6
clone_size: NA
d_call: TRBD2
j_call: TRBJ2-7
cdr3_nt: TGTGCCAGCTCTAGACTAGCGGAGTACGAGCAGTACTTC
cdr3_aa: CASSRLAEYEQYF

v_call: TRBV19
clone_size: NA
d_call: NA
j_call: TRBJ1-5
cdr3_nt: TGTGCCAGTAGTGCCGACACAGGATCGGCCCAGCATTTT
cdr3_aa: CASSADTGSAQHF

v_call: TRBV7-9
clone_size: few
d_call: TRBD2
j_call: TRBJ2-3
cdr3_nt: TGTGCCAGCAGCTTAGTTAGCGGGGCGATAGATACGCAGTATTTT
cdr3_aa: CASSLVSGAIDTQYF

v_call: TRBV20-1
clone_size: NA
d_call: NA
j_call: TRBJ1-5
cdr3_nt: TGCAGTGCTAGGTCTTTGCAGGGTTATCAGCCCCAGCATTTT
cdr3_aa: CSARSLQGYQPQHF

v_call: TRBV4-2
clone_size: NA
d_call: TRBD2
j_call: TRBJ2-1
cdr3_nt: TGTGCCAGCAGGGAGGGTACAGCGGGGGGTCGAAATGAGCAGTTCTTC
cdr3_aa: CASREGTAGGRNEQFF

v_call: TRBV18
clone_size: once
d_call: NA
j_call: TRBJ1-4
cdr3_nt: TGTGCCAGCTCACCAGACTCTGGGACGACGGATGAAAAACTGTTTTTT
cdr3_aa: CASSPDSGTTDEKLFF

v_call: TRBV7-9
clone_size: NA
d_call: NA
j_call: TRBJ1-5
cdr3_nt: TGTGCCAGCAGCCGTTCCGCAGGGGTAAATCAGCCCCAGCATTTT
cdr3_aa: CASSRSAGVNQPQHF

v_call: TRBV20-1
clone_size: NA
d_call: NA
j_call: TRBJ1-2
cdr3_nt: TGCAGTGCTAAGGGCAGGGGAATGAGAAACACCTTC
cdr3_aa: CSAKGRGMRNTF

v_call: TRBV4-3
clone_size: few
d_call: NA
j_call: TRBJ2-3
cdr3_nt: TGCGCCAGCTTTCCCCCGCAGTATTTT
cdr3_aa: CASFPPQYF

v_call: TRBV20-1
clone_size: few
d_call: NA
j_call: TRBJ2-4
cdr3_nt: TGCAGTGCTAGAGATTGGGCAGGCCAAAACATTCAGTACTTC
cdr3_aa: CSARDWAGQNIQYF

v_call: TRBV3-1
clone_size: once
d_call: NA
j_call: TRBJ2-7
cdr3_nt: TGTGCCAGCAGCCAAGATGGGGGCGCCAAAGGGCCCCAGTACTTC
cdr3_aa: CASSQDGGAKGPQYF

v_call: TRBV27
clone_size: NA
d_call: NA
j_call: TRBJ1-4
cdr3_nt: TGTGCCAGCAGTTTATTCGGGAACCCCCATGAAAAACTGTTTTTT
cdr3_aa: CASSLFGNPHEKLFF

v_call: TRBV20-1
clone_size: NA
d_call: NA
j_call: TRBJ2-3
cdr3_nt: TGCAGTGCTAGAGCCGGGACGAGTCCCGCCCATACGCAGTATTTT
cdr3_aa: CSARAGTSPAHTQYF

v_call: TRBV6-2/TRBV6-3
clone_size: NA
d_call: NA
j_call: TRBJ2-3
cdr3_nt: TGTGCCAGCAGTTACCCTTCGGAAGGGGCCGTACCTACAGATACGCAGTATTTT
cdr3_aa: CASSYPSEGAVPTDTQYF

v_call: TRBV20-1
clone_size: few
d_call: TRBD2
j_call: TRBJ2-3
cdr3_nt: TGCAGTGTCGGACTAGCGGGGGGGTCAGGGACAGATACGCAGTATTTT
cdr3_aa: CSVGLAGGSGTDTQYF

v_call: TRBV29-1
clone_size: NA
d_call: NA
j_call: TRBJ2-1
cdr3_nt: TGCAGCGGTGTTGGTGGATCCTACAATGAGCAGTTCTTC
cdr3_aa: CSGVGGSYNEQFF

v_call: TRBV7-9
clone_size: NA
d_call: TRBD1
j_call: TRBJ2-5
cdr3_nt: TGTGCCAGCAGCGTTGACAGGGGAGTTCAAGAGACCCAGTACTTC
cdr3_aa: CASSVDRGVQETQYF

v_call: TRBV2
clone_size: few
d_call: NA
j_call: TRBJ2-3
cdr3_nt: TGTGCCAGCATTCCGGACAGAGACTCAGATACGCAGTATTTT
cdr3_aa: CASIPDRDSDTQYF

v_call: TRBV5-1
clone_size: few
d_call: NA
j_call: TRBJ1-1
cdr3_nt: TGCGCCAGCAGCTCGGGAGGACAGAGGAACACTGAAGCTTTCTTT
cdr3_aa: CASSSGGQRNTEAFF

v_call: TRBV12-3/TRBV12-4
clone_size: NA
d_call: NA
j_call: TRBJ1-4
cdr3_nt: TGTGCCAGCAGTCTTCCTCGTGAAAAACTGTTTTTT
cdr3_aa: CASSLPREKLFF

v_call: TRBV11-2
clone_size: few
d_call: NA
j_call: TRBJ1-4
cdr3_nt: TGTGCCAGCAGCTCCCAAGGAAAACTGTTTTTT
cdr3_aa: CASSSQGKLFF

v_call: TRBV14
clone_size: few
d_call: TRBD2
j_call: TRBJ2-3
cdr3_nt: TGTGCCAGCAGCCAAGCGCGGGGGATGGCAGATACGCAGTATTTT
cdr3_aa: CASSQARGMADTQYF

v_call: TRBV20-1
clone_size: NA
d_call: NA
j_call: TRBJ1-2
cdr3_nt: TGCAGCGCTAGAGATGTAAGGGCAGGGAACCCCTTCTTGGGCTACACCTTC
cdr3_aa: CSARDVRAGNPFLGYTF

v_call: TRBV4-3
clone_size: NA
d_call: TRBD2
j_call: TRBJ2-3
cdr3_nt: TGCGCCAGCAGCCCGCTACTAGCGGGAAGCACAGATACGCAGTATTTT
cdr3_aa: CASSPLLAGSTDTQYF

v_call: TRBV6-5
clone_size: few
d_call: NA
j_call: TRBJ2-7
cdr3_nt: TGTGCCAGCAGTCCTTCGGAGGTCACAAACGAGTACGAGCAGTACTTC
cdr3_aa: CASSPSEVTNEYEQYF

v_call: TRBV25-1
clone_size: NA
d_call: TRBD1
j_call: TRBJ2-1
cdr3_nt: TGTGCCAGCAGTGAAAAGGGACAGGGGGCCAATGAGCAGTTCTTC
cdr3_aa: CASSEKGQGANEQFF

v_call: TRBV10-3
clone_size: NA
d_call: NA
j_call: TRBJ2-7
cdr3_nt: TGTGCCATCAGTGCTACTGCGAGGAGCTCCTACAATGAGCAGTACTTC
cdr3_aa: CAISATARSSYNEQYF